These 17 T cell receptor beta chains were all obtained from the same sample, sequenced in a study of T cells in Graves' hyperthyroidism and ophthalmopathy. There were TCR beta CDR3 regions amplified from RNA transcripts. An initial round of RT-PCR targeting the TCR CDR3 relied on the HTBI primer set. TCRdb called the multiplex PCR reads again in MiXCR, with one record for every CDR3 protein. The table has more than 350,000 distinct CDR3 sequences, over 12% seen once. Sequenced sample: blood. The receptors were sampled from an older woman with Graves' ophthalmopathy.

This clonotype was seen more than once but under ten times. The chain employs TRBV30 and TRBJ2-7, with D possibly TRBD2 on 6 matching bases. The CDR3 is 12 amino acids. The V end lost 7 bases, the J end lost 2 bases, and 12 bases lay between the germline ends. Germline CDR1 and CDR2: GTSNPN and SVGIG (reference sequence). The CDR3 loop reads CASAGRTYEQYF. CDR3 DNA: TGTGCCTCCGCGGGACGGACCTACGAGCAGTACTTC.

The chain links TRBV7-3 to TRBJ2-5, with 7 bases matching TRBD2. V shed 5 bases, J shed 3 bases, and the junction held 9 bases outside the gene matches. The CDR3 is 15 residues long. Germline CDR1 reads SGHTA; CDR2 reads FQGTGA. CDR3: CASSPGGLREETQYF. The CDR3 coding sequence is TGTGCCAGCAGCCCCGGGGGGTTGCGGGAAGAGACCCAGTACTTC.

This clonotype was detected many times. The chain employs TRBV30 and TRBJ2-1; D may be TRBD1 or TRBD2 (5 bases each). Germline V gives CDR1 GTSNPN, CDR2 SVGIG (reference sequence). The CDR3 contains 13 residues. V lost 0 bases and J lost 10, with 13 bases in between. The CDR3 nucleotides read TGTGCCTGGAGTGTTAGAGGGGTGGGCGAGCAGTTCTTC. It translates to CAWSVRGVGEQFF.

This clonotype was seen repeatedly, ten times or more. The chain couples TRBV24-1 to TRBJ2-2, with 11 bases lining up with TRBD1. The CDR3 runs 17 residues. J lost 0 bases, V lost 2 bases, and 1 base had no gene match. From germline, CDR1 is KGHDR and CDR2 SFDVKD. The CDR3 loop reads CATSDWGQGANTGELFF. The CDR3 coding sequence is TGTGCCACCAGTGATTGGGGACAGGGGGCGAACACCGGGGAGCTGTTTTTT.

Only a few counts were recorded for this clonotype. Here the CDR3 DNA reads TGCAGTTCGGGACAGGGTGACACTGAAGCTTTCTTT. The encoded protein is CSSGQGDTEAFF. This chain uses TRBV20-1 with TRBJ1-1; 9 nucleotides line up with TRBD1. The germline CDR1 and CDR2 sequences are DFQATT and SNEGSKA (reference sequence). The J segment lost 3 bases and the V segment lost 8 bases, leaving 4 bases of the junction unmatched. This CDR3 contains 12 residues.

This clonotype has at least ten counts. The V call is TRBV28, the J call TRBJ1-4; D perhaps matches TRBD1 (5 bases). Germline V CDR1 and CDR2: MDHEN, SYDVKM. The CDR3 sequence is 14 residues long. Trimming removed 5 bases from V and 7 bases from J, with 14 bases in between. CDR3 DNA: TGTGCCAGCAGTCCCCGGGGCATAAGTGAAAAACTGTTTTTT. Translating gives CASSPRGISEKLFF.

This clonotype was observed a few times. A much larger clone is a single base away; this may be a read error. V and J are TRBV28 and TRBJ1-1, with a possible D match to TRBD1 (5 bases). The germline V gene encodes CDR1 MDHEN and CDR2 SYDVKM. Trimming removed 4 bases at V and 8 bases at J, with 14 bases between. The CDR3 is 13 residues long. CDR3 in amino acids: CASSSAGLVEAFF. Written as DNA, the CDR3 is TGTGCCAGCAGTTCAGCAGGGTTGGTGGAAGCTTTCTTT.

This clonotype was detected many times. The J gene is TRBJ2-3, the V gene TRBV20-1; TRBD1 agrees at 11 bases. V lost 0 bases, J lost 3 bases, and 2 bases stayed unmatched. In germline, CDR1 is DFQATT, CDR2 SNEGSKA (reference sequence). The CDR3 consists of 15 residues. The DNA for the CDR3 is TGCAGTGCTAGAGATGGGGACAGGGGGACAGATACGCAGTATTTT. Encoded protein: CSARDGDRGTDTQYF.

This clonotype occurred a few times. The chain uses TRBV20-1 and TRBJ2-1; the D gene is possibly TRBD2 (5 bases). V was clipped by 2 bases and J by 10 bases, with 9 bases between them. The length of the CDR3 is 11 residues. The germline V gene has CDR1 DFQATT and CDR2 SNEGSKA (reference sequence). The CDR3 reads CSARLVAEQFF. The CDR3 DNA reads TGCAGTGCTAGATTGGTAGCGGAGCAGTTCTTC.

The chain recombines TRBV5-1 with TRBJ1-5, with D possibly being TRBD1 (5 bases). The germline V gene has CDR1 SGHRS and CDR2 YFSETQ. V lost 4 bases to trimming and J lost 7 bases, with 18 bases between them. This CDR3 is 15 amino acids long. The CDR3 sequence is CASSPGTDLGQPQHF. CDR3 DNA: TGCGCCAGCAGCCCCGGGACTGACTTAGGGCAGCCCCAGCATTTT.

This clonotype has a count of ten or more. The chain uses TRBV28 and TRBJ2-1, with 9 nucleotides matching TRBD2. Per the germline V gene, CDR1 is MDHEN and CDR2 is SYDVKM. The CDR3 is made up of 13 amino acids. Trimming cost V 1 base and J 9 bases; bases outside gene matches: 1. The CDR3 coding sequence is TGTGCCAGCAGTTTATCTAGCGGGATTGAGCAGTTCTTC. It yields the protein CASSLSSGIEQFF.

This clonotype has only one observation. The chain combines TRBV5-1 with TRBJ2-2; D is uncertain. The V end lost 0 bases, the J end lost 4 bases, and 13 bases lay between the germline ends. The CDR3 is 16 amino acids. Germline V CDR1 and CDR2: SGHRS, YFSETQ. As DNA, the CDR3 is TGCGCCAGCAGCTTGGCCACGGGCTACTCCACCGGGGAGCTGTTTTTT. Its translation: CASSLATGYSTGELFF.

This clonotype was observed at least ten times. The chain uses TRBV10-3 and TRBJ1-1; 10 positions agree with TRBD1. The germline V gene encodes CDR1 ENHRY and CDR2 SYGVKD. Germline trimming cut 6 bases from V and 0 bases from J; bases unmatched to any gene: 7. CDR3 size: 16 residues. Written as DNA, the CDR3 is TGTGCCATCAGAGACCGGGACAGGGGTATGAACACTGAAGCTTTCTTT. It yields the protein CAIRDRDRGMNTEAFF.

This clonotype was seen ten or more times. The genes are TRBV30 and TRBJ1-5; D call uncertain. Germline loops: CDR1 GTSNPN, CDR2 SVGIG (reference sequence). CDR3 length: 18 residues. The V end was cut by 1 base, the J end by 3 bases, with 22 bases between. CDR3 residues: CAWSDRAGNPSNNQPQHF. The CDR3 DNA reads TGTGCCTGGAGTGACCGCGCAGGTAACCCGTCTAACAATCAGCCCCAGCATTTT.

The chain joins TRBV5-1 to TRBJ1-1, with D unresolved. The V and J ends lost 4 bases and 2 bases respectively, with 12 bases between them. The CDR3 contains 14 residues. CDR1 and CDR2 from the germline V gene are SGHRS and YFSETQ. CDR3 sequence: CASSPEALNTEAFF. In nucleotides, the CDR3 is TGCGCCAGCAGCCCGGAGGCCCTTAACACTGAAGCTTTCTTT.

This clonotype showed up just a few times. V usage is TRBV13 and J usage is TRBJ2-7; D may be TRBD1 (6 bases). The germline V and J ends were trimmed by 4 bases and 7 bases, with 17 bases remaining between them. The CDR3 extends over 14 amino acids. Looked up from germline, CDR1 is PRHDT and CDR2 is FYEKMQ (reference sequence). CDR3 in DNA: TGTGCCAGCAGCTGGACAAGGGGGACCTGGGAGCAGTACTTC. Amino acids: CASSWTRGTWEQYF.

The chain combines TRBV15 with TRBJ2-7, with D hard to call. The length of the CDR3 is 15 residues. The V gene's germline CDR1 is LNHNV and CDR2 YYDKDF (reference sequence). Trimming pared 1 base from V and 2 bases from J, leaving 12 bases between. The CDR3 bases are TGTGCCACCAGCAGAGGTCCCACGTTAGCCTACGAGCAGTACTTC. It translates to CATSRGPTLAYEQYF.